The clone carrying this T cell receptor (beta chain) was counted ten times or more. Each ophthalmopathy patient scored at least 3 on the Clinical Activity Score and at least 4 on NOSPECS grade, with duration under 3 months. Patients were excluded for uncontrolled infection, other autoimmune disease, pregnancy or lactation. The source of the sample is a study of T cells in Graves' hyperthyroidism and ophthalmopathy. Amplification targeted TCR beta CDR3 regions from RNA transcripts. Researchers ran a first-round RT-PCR on the TCR CDR3 using the HTBI primer set. TCRdb analysed the multiplex PCR reads with MiXCR anew, one entry per CDR3 protein. The sample carries hundreds of thousands of distinct CDR3 sequences, roughly 14% recorded once. The source of this sequence is a young man with Graves' ophthalmopathy. The sample taken for sequencing was blood.

The CDR3 nucleotides read TGTGCCAGCGGGCGGAACCCTTACAATGAGCAGTTCTTC. It is translated as CASGRNPYNEQFF. This chain links TRBV27 with TRBJ2-1; D is uncertain. Germline V CDR1 and CDR2: MNHEY, SMNVEV (reference sequence). Trimming cost V 8 bases and J 4 bases, with 12 bases left between them. The CDR3 runs 13 residues.